The clone carrying this TCR beta chain was observed a few times. Its antigen is unidentified. An end of the junction differs from the germline gene, which may be a read error. The data were taken from a study of blood T cells in healthy people across ages. Broader study findings: Naive T cell percentage strongly correlated with TCR beta diversity.

CDR3 length: 13 amino acids. Per the germline V gene, CDR1 is SGHRS and CDR2 is YFSETQ. Combining a sample-barcoded 5' primer with a J-beta primer mix, a second PCR ran for about 6 to 12 cycles. In TCRdb, the 5' RACE reads were re-called with MiXCR into one record per CDR3 protein. The sample lists roughly 1.5 million distinct CDR3 sequences; less than 45% were seen once. The donors, aged about 6 to 90, were healthy Caucasians from Russia. Investigators took approximately 9.4 milliliters of peripheral blood from every donor. This rearrangement joins TRBV5-1 to TRBJ1-1; tentatively, D is TRBD1 (5 bases). The TCR originated in a woman between 18 and 30 years old in good health. Source material: blood. As DNA, the CDR3 is TGTGCCAGCAGCTTAGCCAGGGACACTGAAGCTTTCTTT. It encodes CASSLARDTEAFF.